The 20 T cell receptor beta chains reported below all come from one sample, sequenced in a study of blood T cells in healthy people across ages. Sample-barcoded 5' priming and a J-beta primer mix drove a second PCR of about 6 to 12 cycles. TCRdb re-called the 5' RACE reads through MiXCR, storing one row per CDR3 protein. Counted here are around 1.5 million distinct CDR3 sequences, about 31% occurring once; the ten biggest clones make up around 11%. The sample was blood. These receptors came from a woman aged 25-40 years in good health.

The chain has TRBV7-9 and TRBJ2-7; D is uncertain. The V gene's germline CDR1 is SEHNR and CDR2 FQNEAQ (reference sequence). This CDR3 contains 16 residues. Trimming left V 0 bases short and J 3 bases short, with 15 bases between. CDR3 region: CASSLAGAKNVYEQYF. CDR3 DNA: TGTGCCAGCAGCTTAGCCGGAGCGAAAAATGTCTACGAGCAGTACTTC. Full variable domain (remainder filled in from reference TRBV7-9 and TRBJ2-7): DTGVSQNPRHKITKRGQNVTFRCDPISEHNRLYWYRQTLGQGPEFLTYFQNEAQLEKSRLLSDRFSAERPKGSFSTLEIQRTEQGDSAMYLCASSLAGAKNVYEQYFGPGTRLTVT.

This clonotype has only a few counts. V is TRBV5-4 and J is TRBJ1-5; possibly TRBD1 for D (5 bases). Between the trimmed V and J ends, which lost 0 bases and 3 bases, there was a span of 13 bases. Germline CDR1 is SGHNT and CDR2 is YYREEE (reference sequence). CDR3 size: 16 residues. The CDR3 coding sequence is TGTGCCAGCAGCTTGGGGGGCGAGGGTATCAATCAGCCCCAGCATTTT. Amino acid sequence: CASSLGGEGINQPQHF.

This clonotype was detected only a few times. This sequence joins TRBV5-1 and TRBJ2-6; D unclear. Trimming took 1 base from V and 0 from J, leaving 11 bases between them. CDR3 size: 17 residues. The germline V gene has CDR1 SGHRS and CDR2 YFSETQ. The CDR3 loop reads CASSLSVILSGANVLTF. The CDR3 nucleotides read TGCGCCAGCAGCTTGTCCGTGATACTCTCTGGGGCCAACGTCCTGACTTTC.

This chain uses TRBV4-2 with TRBJ1-1; 8 bases line up with TRBD1. The ends lost 4 bases at V and 4 bases at J; junction bases unmatched: 5. This CDR3 region has 14 residues. CDR1 LGHNA and CDR2 YNFKEQ come from the germline V gene. The CDR3 spells CASSPFTGGTEAFF. In DNA form, the CDR3 reads TGTGCCAGCAGCCCTTTCACAGGGGGCACTGAAGCTTTCTTT.

The chain couples TRBV20-1 to TRBJ1-1; D is ambiguous. The V end lost 7 bases, the J end lost 6 bases, and 15 bases lay between the germline ends. Germline lookup yields CDR1 DFQATT and CDR2 SNEGSKA (reference sequence). This CDR3 has 12 amino acids. The CDR3 DNA is TGCAGTGTTAGGAGAGGGTCAGCTGAAGCTTTCTTT. Residues: CSVRRGSAEAFF.

This clonotype was seen a few times. The CDR3 nucleotides are TGTGCCAGCCGTCGCGGGACAGAAGAGACCCAGTACTTC. The encoded protein is CASRRGTEETQYF. This rearrangement joins TRBV6-5 to TRBJ2-5, with a weak D call TRBD1 (7 bases). The length of the CDR3 is 13 residues. Germline lookup yields CDR1 MNHEY and CDR2 SVGAGI. V lost 8 bases, J lost 3 bases, and 13 bases lay in between.

The chain carries TRBV20-1 and TRBJ2-5, with D perhaps matching TRBD2 (6 bases). Germline values: CDR1 DFQATT, CDR2 SNEGSKA (reference sequence). V lost 5 bases and J 2 bases, leaving 12 bases between the germline ends. The CDR3 consists of 13 residues. CDR3 protein: CSAAGTDQETQYF. The CDR3 region has the DNA TGCAGTGCTGCGGGGACCGATCAAGAGACCCAGTACTTC.

This clonotype has only a few counts. The chain is built from TRBV10-3 and TRBJ2-7; D possibly corresponds to TRBD1 (5 bases). This CDR3 spans 13 amino acids. Germline V gene data show CDR1 as ENHRY and CDR2 as SYGVKD. V gave up 3 bases and J gave up 5 bases, with 11 bases separating them. The CDR3 coding sequence is TGTGCCATCAGTGACGTGGGGCGCAACGAGCAGTACTTC. Amino acid sequence: CAISDVGRNEQYF.

The V call is TRBV4-1, the J call TRBJ1-5; D is possibly TRBD1 (5 bases). V lost 1 base to trimming and J lost 6 bases, with 10 bases between them. CDR1 and CDR2 from the germline V gene are MGHRA and YSYEKL. The CDR3 consists of 14 residues. The CDR3 nucleotides are TGCGCCAGCAGCCAAGTCCAGGGATCTCAGCCCCAGCATTTT. This gives the protein CASSQVQGSQPQHF.

The V gene is TRBV12-3 or TRBV12-4, the J gene TRBJ2-5, with D maybe TRBD1 (5 bases). This CDR3 spans 16 amino acids. V was cut by 4 bases and J by 0 bases, with 15 bases left in between. The CDR3 region is CASSSKGPHYQETQYF. In nucleotides, the CDR3 is TGTGCCAGCAGTTCGAAGGGGCCCCATTACCAAGAGACCCAGTACTTC.

This clonotype was counted only a few times. The V gene is TRBV5-1, the J gene TRBJ2-7; D possibly matches TRBD1 or TRBD2 (5 bases each). Trimming stripped 5 bases from V and 6 bases from J, with 12 bases between. The CDR3 extends over 12 amino acids. CDR1 is SGHRS and CDR2 is YFSETQ in the germline V gene. CDR3 nucleotides: TGCGCCAGCAGGCGAGGGGAAGGCGAGCAGTACTTC. Translation: CASRRGEGEQYF.

This clonotype was seen a few times. This chain links TRBV2 with TRBJ2-5; TRBD2 matches at 11 bases. Germline CDR1 is SNHLY and CDR2 is FYNNEI. The length of the CDR3 is 14 residues. The J segment lost 2 bases and the V segment lost 8 bases, leaving 4 bases of the junction unmatched. The CDR3 reads CASQGLAVQETQYF. The DNA for the CDR3 is TGTGCCAGCCAGGGACTAGCGGTTCAAGAGACCCAGTACTTC.

This clonotype was seen a few times. V is TRBV29-1 and J is TRBJ1-2, with 9 positions matching TRBD1. With 4 bases clipped from V and 4 bases from J, the junction kept 7 bases outside the gene matches. Germline V lookup: CDR1 SQVTM, CDR2 ANQGSEA. There are 14 residues in the CDR3. CDR3 bases: TGCAGCGTTGGGGGCCTGACAGGGGGCTATGGCTACACCTTC. It yields the protein CSVGGLTGGYGYTF.

This chain uses TRBV7-9 with TRBJ2-7; 9 positions agree with TRBD1. This CDR3 is built from 16 residues. CDR1 SEHNR and CDR2 FQNEAQ come from the germline V gene (reference sequence). With 3 bases clipped from V and 2 bases from J, the junction kept 8 bases outside the gene matches. The DNA for the CDR3 is TGTGCCAGCAGCTTGATTGCGGGACAGGGCCCCTACGAGCAGTACTTC. It translates to CASSLIAGQGPYEQYF.

The rearrangement joins TRBV20-1 to TRBJ2-1, with D hard to call. This CDR3 contains 15 residues. Trimming stripped 0 bases from V and 1 base from J, with 10 bases between. Germline-derived CDR1 and CDR2 are DFQATT and SNEGSKA (reference sequence). The DNA of the CDR3 is TGCAGTGCTAGAGAGGAGCTCGTGTCCTACAATGAGCAGTTCTTC. It translates to CSAREELVSYNEQFF.

The chain joins TRBV15 to TRBJ2-3, with no clear D. The CDR3 consists of 13 residues. In germline, CDR1 is LNHNV, CDR2 YYDKDF (reference sequence). Deletions cut 2 bases from V and 6 bases from J, with 9 bases between. The CDR3 DNA follows: TGTGCCACCAGCAGATCCCTCGTGGATACGCAGTATTTT. Protein: CATSRSLVDTQYF.

V gene TRBV4-1 combines with J gene TRBJ2-3, with 7 bases that match TRBD2. The germline gives CDR1 MGHRA, CDR2 YSYEKL. Trimming took 0 bases from V and 2 from J; bases not matched to a gene: 11. The CDR3 is 18 residues long. CDR3 bases: TGCGCCAGCAGCCAAGATCCCCCGGGGCTAGCGGACACAGATACGCAGTATTTT. Translating it yields CASSQDPPGLADTDTQYF.

This clonotype was seen a few times. The V call is TRBV6-1, the J call TRBJ2-1; possible D gene TRBD2, 6 bases. The CDR3 is 13 amino acids. The germline gives CDR1 MNHNS, CDR2 SASEGT. The ends were cut back, 6 bases at V and 5 bases at J, with 11 bases in the middle. The CDR3 DNA follows: TGTGCCAGCAGGCCGGGACTCAACAATGAGCAGTTCTTC. Its protein product is CASRPGLNNEQFF.

This clonotype was found many times. The V and J genes are TRBV5-1 and TRBJ2-6; the D is unclear. The CDR3 covers 15 residues. The V and J ends lost 0 bases and 0 bases respectively, with 4 bases between them. Per germline, CDR1 SGHRS and CDR2 YFSETQ. Here the CDR3 reads CASSLGSSGANVLTF. DNA for the CDR3: TGCGCCAGCAGCTTGGGGAGCTCTGGGGCCAACGTCCTGACTTTC. The variable domain in full, completed from reference TRBV5-1 and TRBJ2-6, reads KAGVTQTPRYLIKTRGQQVTLSCSPISGHRSVSWYQQTPGQGLQFLFEYFSETQRNKGNFPGRFSGRQFSNSRSEMNVSTLELGDSALYLCASSLGSSGANVLTFGAGSRLTVL.

The chain joins TRBV7-9 to TRBJ1-4; possibly TRBD1 for D (6 bases). There are 15 residues in the CDR3. V lost 3 bases, J lost 8 bases, and 16 bases lay in between. The germline V gene encodes CDR1 SEHNR and CDR2 FQNEAQ (reference sequence). CDR3 sequence reads: CASSFEQGKKEKLFF. CDR3 nucleotides: TGTGCCAGCAGCTTCGAACAGGGTAAAAAGGAAAAACTGTTTTTT.